This T cell receptor beta chain appears in the sequencing data of a study of a mutant IDH1 vaccine in newly diagnosed glioma. Whole-study context: Treated patients had a mean age of about 44 years and a 62.5% male, 37.5% female split. Patients' prior therapy spanned radiotherapy, temozolomide, or both; most underwent both.

Profiled with immunoSEQ multiplex PCR; TCRdb holds only in-frame clones, not every one. The sample holds over 75,000 clones; about 90% are singletons and the top ten take roughly 0.54%. CDR3 length: 15 residues. Trimming at V came to 5 bases and at J to 7 bases, leaving 12 bases not matched to a gene. The germline gives CDR1 SEHNR, CDR2 FQNEAQ (reference sequence). Time point meaning: baseline, week 1 (first vaccination visit). Treatment specified: pre-vaccination baseline after standard-of-care therapy. V is TRBV7-9 and J is TRBJ2-7; TRBD1 aligns across 9 bases. Sample: PBMCs, taken from a glioma patient treated with radiotherapy, temozolomide or both. The clonotype originates from a woman in her 50s with glioma. The CDR3 here is CASSPGTGFLVEQYF. Here the CDR3 DNA reads TGTGCCAGCAGCCCCGGGACAGGGTTTTTGGTAGAGCAGTACTTC.